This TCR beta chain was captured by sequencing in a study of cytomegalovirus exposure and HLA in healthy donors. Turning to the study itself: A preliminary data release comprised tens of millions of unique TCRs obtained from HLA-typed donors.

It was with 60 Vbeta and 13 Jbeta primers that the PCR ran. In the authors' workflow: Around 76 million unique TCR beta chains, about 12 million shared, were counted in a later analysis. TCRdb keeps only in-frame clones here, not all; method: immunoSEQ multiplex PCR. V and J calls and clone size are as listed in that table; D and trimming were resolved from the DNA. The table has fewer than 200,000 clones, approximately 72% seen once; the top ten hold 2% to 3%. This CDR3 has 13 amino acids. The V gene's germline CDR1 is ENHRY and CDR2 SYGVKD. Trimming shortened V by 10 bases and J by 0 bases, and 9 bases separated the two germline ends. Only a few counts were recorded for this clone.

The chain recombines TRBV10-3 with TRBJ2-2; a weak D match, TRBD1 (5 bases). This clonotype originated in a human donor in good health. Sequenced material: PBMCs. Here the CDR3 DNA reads TGTGCCACGTCGGACACGAACACCGGGGAGCTGTTTTTT. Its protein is CATSDTNTGELFF.